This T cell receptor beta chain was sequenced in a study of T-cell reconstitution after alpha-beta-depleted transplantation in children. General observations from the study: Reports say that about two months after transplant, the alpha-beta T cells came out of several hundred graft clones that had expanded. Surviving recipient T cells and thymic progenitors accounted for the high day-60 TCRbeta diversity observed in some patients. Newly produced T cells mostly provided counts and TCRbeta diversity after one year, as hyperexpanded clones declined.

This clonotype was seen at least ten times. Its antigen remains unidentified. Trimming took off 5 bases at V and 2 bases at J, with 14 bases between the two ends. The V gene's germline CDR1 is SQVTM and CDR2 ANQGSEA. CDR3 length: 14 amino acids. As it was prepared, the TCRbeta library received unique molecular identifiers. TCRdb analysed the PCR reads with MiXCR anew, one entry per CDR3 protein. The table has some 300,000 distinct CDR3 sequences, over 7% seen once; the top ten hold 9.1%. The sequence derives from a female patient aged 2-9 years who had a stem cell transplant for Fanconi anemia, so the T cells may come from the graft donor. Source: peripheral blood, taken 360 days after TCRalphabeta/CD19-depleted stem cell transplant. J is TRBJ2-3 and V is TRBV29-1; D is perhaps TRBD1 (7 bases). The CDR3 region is CSVSRQGLTDTQYF. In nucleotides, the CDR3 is TGCAGCGTTAGTCGACAGGGACTCACAGATACGCAGTATTTT.